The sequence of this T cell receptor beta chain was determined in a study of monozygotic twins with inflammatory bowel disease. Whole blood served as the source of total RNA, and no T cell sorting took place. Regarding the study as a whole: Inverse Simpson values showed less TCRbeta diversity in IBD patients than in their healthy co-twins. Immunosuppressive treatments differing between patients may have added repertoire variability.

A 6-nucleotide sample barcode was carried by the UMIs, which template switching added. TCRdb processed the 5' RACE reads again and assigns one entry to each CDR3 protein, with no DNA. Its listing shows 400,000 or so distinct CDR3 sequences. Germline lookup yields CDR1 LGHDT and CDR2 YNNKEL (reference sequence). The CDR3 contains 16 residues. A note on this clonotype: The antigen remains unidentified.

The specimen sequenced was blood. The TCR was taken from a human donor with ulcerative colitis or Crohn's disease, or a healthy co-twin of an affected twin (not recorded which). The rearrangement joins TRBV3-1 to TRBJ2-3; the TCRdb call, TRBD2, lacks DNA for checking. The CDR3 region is CASSQATSGPSDTQYF.